Below are 12 T cell receptor beta chains sequenced from a single sample in a study of T cells in localized non-small cell lung cancer. Using immunoSEQ multiplex PCR, the repertoire was profiled, and TCRdb retains in-frame clones only, with some absent. The sample holds more than 12,000 clones, approximately 83% seen once. The sequenced sample was peripheral blood, obtained before any cancer treatment. All receptors derive from a female donor of 60 years or more with stage I squamous cell lung carcinoma.

The chain carries TRBV9 and TRBJ1-4; D is perhaps TRBD1 (6 bases). V gave up 4 bases and J gave up 1 base, with 11 bases separating them. CDR3 size: 15 residues. CDR1 is SGDLS, CDR2 YYNGEE, per germline. Here the CDR3 reads CASSPGTLTNEKLFF. CDR3 DNA sequence: TGTGCCAGCAGCCCGGGGACATTAACTAATGAAAAACTGTTTTTT.

The chain employs TRBV4-1 and TRBJ1-1; no definite D call. The V gene lost 0 bases and the J gene lost 3 bases, with 11 bases spanning the gap. The CDR3 is made up of 15 amino acids. The germline V gene has CDR1 MGHRA and CDR2 YSYEKL. CDR3: CASSQDSNPDTEAFF. CDR3 nucleotide sequence: TGCGCCAGCAGCCAAGACTCCAATCCGGACACTGAAGCTTTCTTT.

This chain uses TRBV29-1 with TRBJ1-1; D ambiguous. V lost 0 bases and J 5 bases, leaving 22 bases between the germline ends. This CDR3 is 17 amino acids long. Germline V gene lookup returns CDR1 SQVTM and CDR2 ANQGSEA. The CDR3 DNA reads as TGCAGCGTTGAAGATGGACGGTACCCCCATAGAGATACTGAAGCTTTCTTT. Its translation is CSVEDGRYPHRDTEAFF.

This clone was seen only a few times. The chain recombines TRBV4-3 with TRBJ1-2; TRBD1 is a possible D gene (6 bases). The V gene's germline CDR1 is LGHNA and CDR2 YSLEER. The CDR3 is 16 residues long. Trimming shortened V by 0 bases and J by 5 bases, and 16 bases separated the two germline ends. For the CDR3, the DNA is TGCGCCAGCAGCCAAGATCGGGGGGGGCAAAGGTATGGCTACACCTTC. Protein product: CASSQDRGGQRYGYTF.

In regard to this clone: At one boundary the junction diverges from the germline segment, which might be a read error. This chain joins TRBV9 and TRBJ2-7; D unresolved. This CDR3 has 10 residues. Germline V CDR1 and CDR2: SGDLS, YYNGEE. This chain's CDR3 is CASRRGRPVF. The CDR3 nucleotides are TGTGCCAGCAGAAGAGGTCGACCGGTCTTC.

The gene calls are TRBV19 and TRBJ2-1; D could derive from TRBD1 or TRBD2 (5 bases each). Trimming cost V 7 bases and J 3 bases, with 16 bases left between them. Germline CDR1 reads LNHDA; CDR2 reads SQIVND (reference sequence). This CDR3 spans 15 amino acids. The CDR3 DNA reads TGTGCCAGTAACCTGGGGCTAGCTTACTACAATGAGCAGTTCTTC. It encodes CASNLGLAYYNEQFF.

The chain couples TRBV6-5 to TRBJ1-1; 7 bases line up with TRBD1. The junction had 12 bases not matched to a gene; V was cut back by 6 bases and J by 8 bases. This CDR3 is 14 amino acids long. The V gene's germline CDR1 is MNHEY and CDR2 SVGAGI. The CDR3 loop is CASRKAGGTGEAFF. CDR3 DNA sequence: TGTGCCAGCAGAAAAGCAGGGGGGACGGGAGAAGCTTTCTTT.

V usage is TRBV5-1 and J usage is TRBJ2-1, with TRBD1 matching over 11 bases. Germline trimming cut 4 bases from V and 3 bases from J; bases unmatched to any gene: 6. This CDR3 has 16 amino acids. Germline lookup yields CDR1 SGHRS and CDR2 YFSETQ. The CDR3 spells CASSPRGTGGYNEQFF. DNA for the CDR3: TGCGCCAGCAGCCCCAGGGGGACAGGGGGCTACAATGAGCAGTTCTTC.

The chain is built from TRBV2 and TRBJ1-1; D unclear. V shed 2 bases and J shed 3 bases, with 10 bases lying between them. The CDR3 is made up of 14 amino acids. CDR1 and CDR2 (germline): SNHLY, FYNNEI. DNA for the CDR3: TGTGCCAGCAGTGAAAGAGGGAGGGACACTGAAGCTTTCTTT. The encoded protein is CASSERGRDTEAFF.

The genes are TRBV7-2 and TRBJ2-4; 11 positions match TRBD2. J was trimmed by 6 bases and V by 5 bases; bases with no gene match: 6. This CDR3 is 15 amino acids long. Germline CDR1 is SGHTA and CDR2 is FQGNSA. Here the CDR3 reads CASSPRLAGPNIQYF. The CDR3 bases are TGTGCCAGCAGCCCTCGACTAGCGGGGCCAAACATTCAGTACTTC.

The rearrangement links TRBV19 to TRBJ2-1; 12 bases align to TRBD2. Per germline, CDR1 LNHDA and CDR2 SQIVND (reference sequence). J gave up 0 bases and V 5 bases, and 11 bases lay outside the gene matches. The CDR3 is made up of 19 amino acids. CDR3 region: CASSFRAPTSGGSYNEQFF. DNA of the CDR3: TGTGCCAGTAGTTTCCGAGCCCCGACTAGCGGGGGCTCCTACAATGAGCAGTTCTTC.

The CDR3 here is CASSLSQGAYDEKLFF. DNA of the CDR3: TGTGCCAGCAGCTTATCACAGGGGGCTTATGATGAAAAACTGTTTTTT. The chain uses TRBV5-6 and TRBJ1-4; 9 nucleotides line up with TRBD1. J was trimmed by 6 bases and V by 2 bases; bases with no gene match: 8. CDR1 is SGHDT and CDR2 is YYEEEE in the germline V gene. The CDR3 length is 16 residues.